Below are 24 T cell receptor beta chains sequenced from a single sample in a study of T cells in Graves' hyperthyroidism and ophthalmopathy. Amplification targeted TCR beta CDR3 regions from RNA transcripts. A first-round RT-PCR of the TCR CDR3 used the HTBI primer set. TCRdb re-called the multiplex PCR reads with MiXCR, one entry per CDR3 protein. The sample carries around 350,000 distinct CDR3 sequences, approximately 18% recorded once. The sample comprised blood. The receptor source for this set is a woman in her thirties with Graves' hyperthyroidism that later progressed to Graves' ophthalmopathy.

This clonotype was seen repeatedly, ten times or more. This sequence joins TRBV30 and TRBJ1-4; D might be TRBD1 (6 bases). V was cut by 1 base and J by 7 bases, with 13 bases left in between. Germline-derived CDR1 and CDR2 are GTSNPN and SVGIG (reference sequence). There are 14 residues in the CDR3. CDR3 sequence: CAWSALTGTEKLFF. The CDR3 coding sequence is TGTGCCTGGAGTGCTCTCACAGGGACTGAAAAACTGTTTTTT.

This clonotype showed up many times. The rearrangement joins TRBV30 to TRBJ2-3; D remains unclear. This CDR3 has 15 residues. Between the trimmed V and J ends, which lost 2 bases and 1 base, there was a span of 13 bases. The germline gives CDR1 GTSNPN, CDR2 SVGIG (reference sequence). In DNA form, the CDR3 reads TGTGCCTGGAGTTCTGGGTTTTCGGGCACAGATACGCAGTATTTT. It yields the protein CAWSSGFSGTDTQYF.

This clonotype occurred many times. V gene TRBV6-1 combines with J gene TRBJ1-5; 7 bases are a match to TRBD1. J gave up 5 bases and V 7 bases, and 8 bases lay outside the gene matches. Germline lookup yields CDR1 MNHNS and CDR2 SASEGT. The CDR3 extends over 14 amino acids. This CDR3 reads CASTQRTGHQPQHF. CDR3 nucleotides: TGTGCCAGCACCCAGAGGACAGGCCATCAGCCCCAGCATTTT.

There are many counts of this clonotype. V and J are TRBV6-1 and TRBJ1-1; D gene ambiguous. The CDR3 is 13 amino acids. The germline CDR1 and CDR2 sequences are MNHNS and SASEGT. Trimming cost V 5 bases and J 7 bases, with 14 bases left between them. As DNA, the CDR3 is TGTGCCAGCAGTCCCCAGGACGGATTTGAAGCTTTCTTT. Its protein product is CASSPQDGFEAFF.

This clonotype was detected once. The chain uses TRBV25-1 and TRBJ2-7; tentative D call: TRBD2 (6 bases). CDR1 MGHDK and CDR2 SYGVNS come from the germline V gene. The CDR3 totals 16 residues. V dropped 1 base and J dropped 5 bases, with 18 bases sitting between them. CDR3 protein: CASSEFSGAKMDEQYF. Here the CDR3 DNA reads TGTGCCAGCAGTGAATTCTCGGGAGCCAAAATGGACGAGCAGTACTTC.

V usage is TRBV10-2 and J usage is TRBJ2-3; 14 positions agree with TRBD2. V lost 6 bases and J lost 1; bases outside the gene matches: 3. Germline CDR1 is WSHSY and CDR2 is SAAADI. CDR3 length: 16 amino acids. The CDR3 reads CASRGTSGGRTDTQYF. The CDR3 DNA follows: TGCGCCAGCAGAGGGACTAGCGGGGGCCGCACAGATACGCAGTATTTT.

The rearrangement joins TRBV7-8 to TRBJ2-2; tentatively, D is TRBD2 (6 bases). This CDR3 is 17 amino acids long. Germline V gives CDR1 SGHVS, CDR2 FQNEAQ. Trimming removed 2 bases from V and 4 bases from J, with 17 bases in between. The CDR3 loop reads CASSLKRVRDRTGELFF. The DNA for the CDR3 is TGTGCCAGCAGCTTAAAGCGGGTGAGGGATCGCACCGGGGAGCTGTTTTTT.

This clonotype has ten or more counts. The chain couples TRBV7-9 to TRBJ1-1, with a weak D call TRBD1 (5 bases). The CDR3 has 14 amino acids. V was cut by 1 base and J by 5 bases, with 11 bases left in between. Germline CDR1 is SEHNR and CDR2 is FQNEAQ (reference sequence). The CDR3 nucleotides are TGTGCCAGCAGCTTAGTGAGGGGCAAAACTGAAGCTTTCTTT. Its protein is CASSLVRGKTEAFF.

The table lists this clonotype with many counts. The chain couples TRBV28 to TRBJ2-3; 7 bases are a match to TRBD2. The V gene end was trimmed by 2 bases and the J gene end by 1 base; junction bases not matched to a gene: 3. The germline CDR1 and CDR2 sequences are MDHEN and SYDVKM. This CDR3 spans 15 amino acids. The CDR3 DNA follows: TGTGCCAGCAGTTTAGGAGGACTAGGCACAGATACGCAGTATTTT. Encoded protein: CASSLGGLGTDTQYF.

The gene calls are TRBV7-9 and TRBJ2-7, with a tentative D call TRBD1 (6 bases). V lost 7 bases and J 7 bases, leaving 11 bases between the germline ends. This CDR3 has 11 amino acids. Germline CDR1 and CDR2: SEHNR and FQNEAQ (reference sequence). This chain's CDR3 is CASNRQEEQYF. CDR3 DNA sequence: TGTGCCAGCAACCGACAGGAAGAGCAGTACTTC.

This chain uses TRBV5-1 with TRBJ2-3, with a possible D match to TRBD1 (5 bases). The ends were cut back, 3 bases at V and 2 bases at J, with 19 bases in the middle. CDR1 SGHRS and CDR2 YFSETQ come from the germline V gene. The length of the CDR3 is 17 residues. CDR3 region: CASSSLPGLGVTDTQYF. The CDR3 region has the DNA TGCGCCAGCAGCTCCCTACCAGGTTTAGGGGTCACAGATACGCAGTATTTT.

This clonotype came up many times. This chain links TRBV27 with TRBJ2-1; D is uncertain. From germline, CDR1 is MNHEY and CDR2 SMNVEV (reference sequence). Trimming pared 6 bases from V and 4 bases from J, leaving 10 bases between. There are 13 residues in the CDR3. CDR3 sequence: CASSPRVYNEQFF. In DNA, the CDR3 is TGTGCCAGCAGCCCTAGGGTATACAATGAGCAGTTCTTC.

This clonotype was seen at least ten times. The chain couples TRBV11-2 to TRBJ2-3; D unresolved. The ends were cut back, 0 bases at V and 8 bases at J, with 12 bases in the middle. The CDR3 is made up of 14 amino acids. Germline-derived CDR1 and CDR2 are SGHAT and FQNNGV. The chain's CDR3 is CASSLDYGTRTQYF. The CDR3 coding sequence is TGTGCCAGCAGCTTAGACTACGGCACCCGTACGCAGTATTTT.

This clonotype was detected many times. This chain joins TRBV28 and TRBJ1-1; 9 nucleotides align to TRBD1. The CDR3 length is 13 residues. J was trimmed by 0 bases and V by 11 bases; bases with no gene match: 4. The V gene's germline CDR1 is MDHEN and CDR2 SYDVKM. CDR3 protein: CAVDRGLNTEAFF. The CDR3 bases are TGTGCCGTAGACAGGGGGTTGAACACTGAAGCTTTCTTT.

This clonotype has a handful of counts. This rearrangement joins TRBV4-2 to TRBJ2-1; 13 bases line up with TRBD2. This CDR3 has 19 residues. V was clipped by 0 bases and J by 4 bases; unmatched bases: 9. Germline values: CDR1 LGHNA, CDR2 YNFKEQ. DNA for the CDR3: TGTGCCAGCAGCCAAGACCCGGCAGGACTAGCGGGAGTATACAATGAGCAGTTCTTC. Translation: CASSQDPAGLAGVYNEQFF.

This clonotype was counted ten times or more. This chain uses TRBV6-1 with TRBJ1-3; D not certain. Germline V gene sequence: CDR1 MNHNS, CDR2 SASEGT. The V end lost 1 base, the J end lost 7 bases, and 14 bases lay between the germline ends. The CDR3 covers 15 residues. The DNA of the CDR3 is TGTGCCAGCAGTGAAGACGTATCATCACTGAACACCATATATTTT. This gives the protein CASSEDVSSLNTIYF.

This clonotype occurred many times. The chain links TRBV15 to TRBJ2-3, with 7 bases fitting TRBD1. With V trimmed by 0 bases and J by 1 base, 16 bases remained unmatched. The CDR3 runs 20 residues. Germline-derived CDR1 and CDR2 are LNHNV and YYDKDF (reference sequence). CDR3 loop: CATSRDLLHGVTGGTDTQYF. The CDR3 DNA reads as TGTGCCACCAGCAGAGACCTTCTTCACGGAGTTACAGGGGGCACAGATACGCAGTATTTT.

The table lists this clonotype with a count of one. The chain couples TRBV7-9 to TRBJ2-1; D uncertain. Looked up from germline, CDR1 is SEHNR and CDR2 is FQNEAQ (reference sequence). The CDR3 sequence is 15 residues long. V lost 1 base and J lost 7, with 14 bases in between. The chain's CDR3 is CASSLENGPTNEQFF. The CDR3 DNA sequence: TGTGCCAGCAGCTTAGAAAACGGACCTACGAATGAGCAGTTCTTC.

This clonotype came up many times. The V gene is TRBV28, the J gene TRBJ2-1; TRBD1 aligns across 8 bases. This CDR3 has 13 residues. The V gene end was trimmed by 7 bases and the J gene end by 5 bases; junction bases not matched to a gene: 4. CDR1 MDHEN and CDR2 SYDVKM come from the germline V gene. The CDR3 region is CASMDRANNEQFF. CDR3 in DNA: TGTGCCAGCATGGACAGGGCGAACAATGAGCAGTTCTTC.

The chain links TRBV10-3 to TRBJ2-3, with 9 bases that match TRBD1. J gave up 4 bases and V 0 bases, and 2 bases lay outside the gene matches. This CDR3 region has 15 residues. CDR1 ENHRY and CDR2 SYGVKD come from the germline V gene. Written as DNA, the CDR3 is TGTGCCATCAGTGAGTCTACAGGGGGCGCAGATACGCAGTATTTT. Encoded protein: CAISESTGGADTQYF.

This clonotype was found many times. The CDR3 DNA reads as TGTGCCAGCAGTACGACAGGGGGCGACTACAATGAGCAGTTCTTC. It encodes CASSTTGGDYNEQFF. The chain carries TRBV11-2 and TRBJ2-1; the match to TRBD1 covers 10 bases. In germline, CDR1 is SGHAT, CDR2 FQNNGV. CDR3 length equals 15 residues. J lost 3 bases, V lost 6 bases, and 5 bases had no gene match.

This clonotype was detected ten times or more. The J gene is TRBJ1-1, the V gene TRBV20-1, with D hard to call. CDR3 size: 12 residues. Germline V gene data show CDR1 as DFQATT and CDR2 as SNEGSKA (reference sequence). V gave up 4 bases and J gave up 1 base, with 7 bases separating them. CDR3 amino acids: CSATSPNTEAFF. The CDR3 DNA reads as TGCAGTGCTACCTCACCGAACACTGAAGCTTTCTTT.

This clonotype turned up a few times. The chain employs TRBV6-1 and TRBJ1-2; unclear D gene. Germline CDR1 reads MNHNS; CDR2 reads SASEGT. V lost 5 bases and J 4 bases, leaving 17 bases between the germline ends. The CDR3 runs 15 residues. The CDR3 spells CASSPGPTGIYGYTF. CDR3 nucleotide sequence: TGTGCCAGCAGTCCCGGGCCCACTGGCATCTATGGCTACACCTTC.

This clonotype was counted at least ten times. The chain couples TRBV28 to TRBJ2-7; 9 bases agree with TRBD2. The length of the CDR3 is 14 residues. Germline CDR1 is MDHEN and CDR2 is SYDVKM. The V and J ends lost 3 bases and 6 bases, in that order; junction bases with no gene match: 6. Here the CDR3 reads CASSLAGGGIEQYF. CDR3 in DNA: TGTGCCAGCAGTTTGGCGGGAGGGGGAATCGAGCAGTACTTC. Full variable domain (remainder filled in from reference TRBV28 and TRBJ2-7): DVKVTQSSRYLVKRTGEKVFLECVQDMDHENMFWYRQDPGLGLRLIYFSYDVKMKEKGDIPEGYSVSREKKERFSLILESASTNQTSMYLCASSLAGGGIEQYFGPGTRLTVT.